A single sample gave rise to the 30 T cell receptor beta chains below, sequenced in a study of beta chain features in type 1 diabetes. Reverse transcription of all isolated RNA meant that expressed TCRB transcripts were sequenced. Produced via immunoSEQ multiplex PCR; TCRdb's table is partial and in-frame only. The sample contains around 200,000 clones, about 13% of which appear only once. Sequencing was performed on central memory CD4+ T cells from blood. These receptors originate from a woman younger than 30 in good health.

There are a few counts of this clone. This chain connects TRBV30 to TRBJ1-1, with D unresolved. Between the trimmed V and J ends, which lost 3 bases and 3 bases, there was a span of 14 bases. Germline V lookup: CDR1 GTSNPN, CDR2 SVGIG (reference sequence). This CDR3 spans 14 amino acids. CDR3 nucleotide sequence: TGTGCCTGGAGCCGCACGGTGAGGGACACTGAAGCTTTCTTT. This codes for CAWSRTVRDTEAFF.

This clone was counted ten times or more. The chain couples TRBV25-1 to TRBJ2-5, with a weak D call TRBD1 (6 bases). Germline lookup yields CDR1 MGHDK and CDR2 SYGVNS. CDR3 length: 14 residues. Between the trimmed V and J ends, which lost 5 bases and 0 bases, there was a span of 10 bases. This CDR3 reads CASSQHRDQETQYF. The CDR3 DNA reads TGTGCCAGCAGTCAACACAGGGACCAAGAGACCCAGTACTTC. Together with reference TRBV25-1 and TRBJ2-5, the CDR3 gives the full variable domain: EADIYQTPRYLVIGTGKKITLECSQTMGHDKMYWYQQDPGMELHLIHYSYGVNSTEKGDLSSESTVSRIRTEHFPLTLESARPSHTSQYLCASSQHRDQETQYFGPGTRLLVL.

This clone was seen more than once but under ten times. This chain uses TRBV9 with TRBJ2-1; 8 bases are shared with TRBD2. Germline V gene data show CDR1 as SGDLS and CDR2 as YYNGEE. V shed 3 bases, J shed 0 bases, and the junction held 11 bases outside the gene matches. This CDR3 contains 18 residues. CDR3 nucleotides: TGTGCCAGCAGCGCCTCGACTAGCGAAGTCCTCTCCTACAATGAGCAGTTCTTC. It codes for CASSASTSEVLSYNEQFF.

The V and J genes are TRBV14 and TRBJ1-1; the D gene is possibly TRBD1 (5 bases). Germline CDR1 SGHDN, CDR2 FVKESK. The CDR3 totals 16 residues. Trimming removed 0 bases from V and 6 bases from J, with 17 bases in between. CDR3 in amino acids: CASSQETTWGRSEAFF. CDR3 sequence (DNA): TGTGCCAGCAGCCAAGAGACTACGTGGGGGAGGTCTGAAGCTTTCTTT. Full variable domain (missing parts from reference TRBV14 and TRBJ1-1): EAGVTQFPSHSVIEKGQTVTLRCDPISGHDNLYWYRRVMGKEIKFLLHFVKESKQDESGMPNNRFLAERTGGTYSTLKVQPAELEDSGVYFCASSQETTWGRSEAFFGQGTRLTVV.

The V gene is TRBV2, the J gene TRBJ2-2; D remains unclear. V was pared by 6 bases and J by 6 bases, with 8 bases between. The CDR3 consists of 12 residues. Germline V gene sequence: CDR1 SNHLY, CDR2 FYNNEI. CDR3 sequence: CASSLVAGELFF. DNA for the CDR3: TGTGCCAGCAGCCTAGTAGCCGGGGAGCTGTTTTTT.

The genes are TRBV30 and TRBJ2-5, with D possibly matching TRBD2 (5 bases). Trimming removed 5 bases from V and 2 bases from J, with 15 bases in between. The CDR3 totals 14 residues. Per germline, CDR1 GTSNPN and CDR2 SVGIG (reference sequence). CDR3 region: CAWVRGGLQETQYF. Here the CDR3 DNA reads TGTGCCTGGGTCCGCGGAGGCCTTCAAGAGACCCAGTACTTC. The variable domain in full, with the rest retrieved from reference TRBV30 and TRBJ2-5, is SQTIHQWPATLVQPVGSPLSLECTVEGTSNPNLYWYRQAAGRGLQLLFYSVGIGQISSEVPQNLSASRPQDRQFILSSKKLLLSDSGFYLCAWVRGGLQETQYFGPGTRLLVL.

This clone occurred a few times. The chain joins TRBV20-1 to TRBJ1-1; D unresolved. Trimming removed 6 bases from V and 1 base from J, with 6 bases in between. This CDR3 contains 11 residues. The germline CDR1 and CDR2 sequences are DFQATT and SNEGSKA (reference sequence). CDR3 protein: CSARGNTEAFF. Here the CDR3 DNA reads TGCAGTGCCCGGGGGAACACTGAAGCTTTCTTT.

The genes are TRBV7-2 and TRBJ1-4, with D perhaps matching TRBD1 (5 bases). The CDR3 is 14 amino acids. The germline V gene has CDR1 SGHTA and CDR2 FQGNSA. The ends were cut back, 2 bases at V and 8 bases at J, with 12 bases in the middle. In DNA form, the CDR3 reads TGTGCCAGCAGCTTATACGGGGGACTGGAAAAACTGTTTTTT. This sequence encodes CASSLYGGLEKLFF.

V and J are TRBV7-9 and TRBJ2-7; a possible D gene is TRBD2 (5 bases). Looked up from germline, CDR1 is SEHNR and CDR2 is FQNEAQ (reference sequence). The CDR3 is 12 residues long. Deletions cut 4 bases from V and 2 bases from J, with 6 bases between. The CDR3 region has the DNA TGTGCCAGCAGCTCCGGGACCTACGAGCAGTACTTC. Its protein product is CASSSGTYEQYF. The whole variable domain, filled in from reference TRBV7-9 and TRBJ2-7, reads DTGVSQNPRHKITKRGQNVTFRCDPISEHNRLYWYRQTLGQGPEFLTYFQNEAQLEKSRLLSDRFSAERPKGSFSTLEIQRTEQGDSAMYLCASSSGTYEQYFGPGTRLTVT.

The CDR3 reads CASSPDPGRVGEKLFF. In nucleotides, the CDR3 is TGTGCCAGCTCACCGGACCCAGGGCGAGTGGGTGAAAAACTGTTTTTT. The V and J genes are TRBV18 and TRBJ1-4; D might be TRBD1 (5 bases). Deletions cut 3 bases from V and 7 bases from J, with 18 bases between. CDR3 length: 16 residues. Germline V gene lookup returns CDR1 KGHSH and CDR2 LQKENI.

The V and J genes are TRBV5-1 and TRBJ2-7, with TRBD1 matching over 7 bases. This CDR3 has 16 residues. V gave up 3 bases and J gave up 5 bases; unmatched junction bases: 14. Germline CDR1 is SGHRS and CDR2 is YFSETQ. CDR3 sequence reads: CASSSYQDRYIDEQYF. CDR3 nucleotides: TGCGCCAGCAGCTCCTACCAGGACAGGTATATCGACGAGCAGTACTTC.

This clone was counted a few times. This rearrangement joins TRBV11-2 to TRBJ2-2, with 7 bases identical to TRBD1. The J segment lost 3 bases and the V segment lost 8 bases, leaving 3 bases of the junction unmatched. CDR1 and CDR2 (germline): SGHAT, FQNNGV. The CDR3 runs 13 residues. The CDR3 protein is CASSTGDTGELFF. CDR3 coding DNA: TGTGCCAGCTCAACAGGGGACACCGGGGAGCTGTTTTTT.

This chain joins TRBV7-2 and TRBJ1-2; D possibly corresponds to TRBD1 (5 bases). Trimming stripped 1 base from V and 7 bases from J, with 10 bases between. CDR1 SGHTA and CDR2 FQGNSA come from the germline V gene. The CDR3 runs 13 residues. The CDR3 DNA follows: TGTGCCAGCAGCTTAGGACGGAGGGGTGGCTACACCTTC. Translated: CASSLGRRGGYTF.

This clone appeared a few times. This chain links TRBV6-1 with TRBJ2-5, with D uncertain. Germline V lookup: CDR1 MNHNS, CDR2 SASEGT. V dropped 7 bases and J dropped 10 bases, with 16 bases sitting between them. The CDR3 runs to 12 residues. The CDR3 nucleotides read TGTGCCAGCACTGGCAGTGCGGTGCTCCAGTACTTC. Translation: CASTGSAVLQYF.

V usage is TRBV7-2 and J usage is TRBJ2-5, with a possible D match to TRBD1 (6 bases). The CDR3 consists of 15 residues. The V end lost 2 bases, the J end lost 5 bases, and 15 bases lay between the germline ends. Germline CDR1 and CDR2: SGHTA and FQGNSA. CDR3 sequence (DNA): TGTGCCAGCAGCTTATTACAGGGCCCACGGGAGACCCAGTACTTC. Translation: CASSLLQGPRETQYF.

The CDR3 DNA sequence: TGTGCCAGCAGCTTGGCCGCGGGGGCAGATACGCAGTATTTT. It encodes CASSLAAGADTQYF. This chain links TRBV5-4 with TRBJ2-3; 7 nucleotides agree with TRBD2. J was trimmed by 4 bases and V by 0 bases; bases with no gene match: 2. Germline V gene data show CDR1 as SGHNT and CDR2 as YYREEE (reference sequence). The CDR3 is 14 residues long.

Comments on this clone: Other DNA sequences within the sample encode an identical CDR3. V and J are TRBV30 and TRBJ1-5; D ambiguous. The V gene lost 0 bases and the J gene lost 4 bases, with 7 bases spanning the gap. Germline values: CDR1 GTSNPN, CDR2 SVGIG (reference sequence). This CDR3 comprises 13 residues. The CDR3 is CAWSVSGNQPQHF. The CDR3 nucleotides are TGTGCCTGGAGTGTGTCGGGAAATCAGCCCCAGCATTTT.

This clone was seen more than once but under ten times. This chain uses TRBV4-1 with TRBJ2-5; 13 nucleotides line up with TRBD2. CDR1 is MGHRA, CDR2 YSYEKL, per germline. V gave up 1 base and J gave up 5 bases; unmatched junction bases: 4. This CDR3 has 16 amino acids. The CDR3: CASSQGTSGSGETQYF. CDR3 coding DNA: TGCGCCAGCAGCCAAGGGACTAGCGGGAGTGGGGAGACCCAGTACTTC.

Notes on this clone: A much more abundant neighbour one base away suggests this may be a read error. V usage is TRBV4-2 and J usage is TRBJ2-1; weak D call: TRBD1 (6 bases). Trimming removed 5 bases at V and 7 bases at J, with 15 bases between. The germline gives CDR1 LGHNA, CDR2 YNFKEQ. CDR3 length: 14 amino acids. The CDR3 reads CASSKTGSMNEQFF. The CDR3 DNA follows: TGTGCCAGCAGCAAAACAGGGAGTATGAATGAGCAGTTCTTC.

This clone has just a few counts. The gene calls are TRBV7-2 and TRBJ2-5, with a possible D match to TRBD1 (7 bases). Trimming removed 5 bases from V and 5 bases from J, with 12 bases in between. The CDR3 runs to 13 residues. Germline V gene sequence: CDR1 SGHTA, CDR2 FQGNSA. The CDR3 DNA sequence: TGTGCCAGCAGCGCGGGACAGTCGGAGACCCAGTACTTC. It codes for CASSAGQSETQYF. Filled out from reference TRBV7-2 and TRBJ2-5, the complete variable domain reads GAGVSQSPSNKVTEKGKDVELRCDPISGHTALYWYRQSLGQGLEFLIYFQGNSAPDKSGLPSDRFSAERTGGSVSTLTIQRTQQEDSAVYLCASSAGQSETQYFGPGTRLLVL.

CDR3 bases: TGTGCCAGCCAAGGGGGACTAGCGGGCTACAATGAGCAGTTCTTC. This gives the protein CASQGGLAGYNEQFF. The rearrangement uses TRBV2 and TRBJ2-1; 12 nucleotides match TRBD2. The ends lost 8 bases at V and 3 bases at J; junction bases unmatched: 5. Germline V CDR1 and CDR2: SNHLY, FYNNEI. The CDR3 extends over 15 amino acids. Supplemented by reference TRBV2 and TRBJ2-1, the full variable domain reads EPEVTQTPSHQVTQMGQEVILRCVPISNHLYFYWYRQILGQKVEFLVSFYNNEISEKSEIFDDQFSVERPDGSNFTLKIRSTKLEDSAMYFCASQGGLAGYNEQFFGPGTRLTVL.

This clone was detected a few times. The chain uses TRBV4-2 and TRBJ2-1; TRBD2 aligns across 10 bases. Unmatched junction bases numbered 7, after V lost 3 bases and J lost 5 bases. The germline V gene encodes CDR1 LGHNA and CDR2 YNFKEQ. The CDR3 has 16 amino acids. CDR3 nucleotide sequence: TGTGCCAGCAGCCAGGTTAGCGGGAGGAGGGACAATGAGCAGTTCTTC. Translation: CASSQVSGRRDNEQFF.

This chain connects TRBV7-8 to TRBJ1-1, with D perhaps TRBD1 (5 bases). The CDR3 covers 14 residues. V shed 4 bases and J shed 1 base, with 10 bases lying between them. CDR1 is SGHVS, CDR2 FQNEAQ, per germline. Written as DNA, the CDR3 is TGTGCCAGCAGCTACGGACACCAGAACACTGAAGCTTTCTTT. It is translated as CASSYGHQNTEAFF.

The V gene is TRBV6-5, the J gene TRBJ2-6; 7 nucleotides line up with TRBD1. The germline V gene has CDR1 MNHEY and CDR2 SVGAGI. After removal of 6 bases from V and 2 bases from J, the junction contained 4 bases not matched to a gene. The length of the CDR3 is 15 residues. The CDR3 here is CASRPQGAGANVLTF. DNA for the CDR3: TGTGCCAGCAGACCTCAGGGGGCTGGGGCCAACGTCCTGACTTTC.

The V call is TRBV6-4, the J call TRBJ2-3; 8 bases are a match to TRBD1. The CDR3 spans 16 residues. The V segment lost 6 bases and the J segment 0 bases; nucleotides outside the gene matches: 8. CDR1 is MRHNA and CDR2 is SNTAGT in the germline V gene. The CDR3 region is CASSPSDRASTDTQYF. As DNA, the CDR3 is TGTGCCAGCAGCCCCTCGGACAGGGCTAGCACAGATACGCAGTATTTT.

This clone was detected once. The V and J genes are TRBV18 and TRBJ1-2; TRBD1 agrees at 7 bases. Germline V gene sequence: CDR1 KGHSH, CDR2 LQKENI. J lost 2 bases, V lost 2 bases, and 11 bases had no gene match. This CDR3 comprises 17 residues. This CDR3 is CASSPYPRGSVNYGYTF. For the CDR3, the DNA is TGTGCCAGCTCACCATACCCCAGGGGGTCGGTAAACTATGGCTACACCTTC.

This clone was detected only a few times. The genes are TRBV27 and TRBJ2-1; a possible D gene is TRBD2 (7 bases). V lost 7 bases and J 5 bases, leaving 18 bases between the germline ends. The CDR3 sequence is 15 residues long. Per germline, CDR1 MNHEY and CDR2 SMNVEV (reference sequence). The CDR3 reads CASTSGGQLNNEQFF. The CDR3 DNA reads TGTGCCAGCACTAGCGGAGGACAGCTTAACAATGAGCAGTTCTTC.

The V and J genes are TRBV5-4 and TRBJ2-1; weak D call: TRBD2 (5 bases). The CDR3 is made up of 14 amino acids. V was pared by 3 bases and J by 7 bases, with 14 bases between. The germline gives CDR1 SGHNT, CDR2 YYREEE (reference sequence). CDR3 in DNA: TGTGCCAGCAGCTCCGCCCTTACGGGAAATGAGCAGTTCTTC. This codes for CASSSALTGNEQFF.

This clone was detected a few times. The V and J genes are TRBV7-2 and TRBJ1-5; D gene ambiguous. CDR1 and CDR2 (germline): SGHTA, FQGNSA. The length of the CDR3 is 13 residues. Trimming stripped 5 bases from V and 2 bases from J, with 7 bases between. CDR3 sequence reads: CASSRGGNQPQHF. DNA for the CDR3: TGTGCCAGCAGCCGCGGGGGCAATCAGCCCCAGCATTTT.

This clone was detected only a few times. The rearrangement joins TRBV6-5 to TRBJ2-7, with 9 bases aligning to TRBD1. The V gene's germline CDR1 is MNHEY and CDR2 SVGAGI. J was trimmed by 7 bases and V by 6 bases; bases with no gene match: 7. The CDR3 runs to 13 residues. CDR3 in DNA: TGTGCCAGCAGGCCTGGACAGGGGAGGGAGCAGTACTTC. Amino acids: CASRPGQGREQYF.